The 2 T cell receptor beta chains in this list originate from one sample, sequenced in a study of T cell responses to AZD1222 COVID-19 vaccine. Profiling relied on immunoSEQ multiplex PCR, and the TCRdb table lists in-frame clones only, not all of them. There are about 100,000 clones in the sample; over 90% occur only once, and 1.5% to 2% lies in the top ten. The specimen was peripheral blood, collected on day 0 of AZD1222 vaccination. The receptors stem from an adult in good health.

The genes are TRBV29-1 and TRBJ2-1, with TRBD2 identical over 8 bases. CDR1 and CDR2 (germline): SQVTM, ANQGSEA. This CDR3 region has 14 residues. Unmatched junction bases numbered 12, after V lost 6 bases and J lost 8 bases. The CDR3 sequence: CSVLHSGGGHEQFF. The DNA of the CDR3 is TGCAGCGTCCTGCACTCGGGAGGGGGGCATGAGCAGTTCTTC.

The chain uses TRBV28 and TRBJ2-7; D tentatively fits TRBD1 or TRBD2 (6 bases each). Germline V gene sequence: CDR1 MDHEN, CDR2 SYDVKM. Between the trimmed V and J ends, which lost 3 bases and 0 bases, there was a span of 12 bases. This CDR3 comprises 15 residues. DNA of the CDR3: TGTGCCAGCAGTTTTCTCCGGGGGCGCTCCTACGAGCAGTACTTC. This sequence encodes CASSFLRGRSYEQYF.